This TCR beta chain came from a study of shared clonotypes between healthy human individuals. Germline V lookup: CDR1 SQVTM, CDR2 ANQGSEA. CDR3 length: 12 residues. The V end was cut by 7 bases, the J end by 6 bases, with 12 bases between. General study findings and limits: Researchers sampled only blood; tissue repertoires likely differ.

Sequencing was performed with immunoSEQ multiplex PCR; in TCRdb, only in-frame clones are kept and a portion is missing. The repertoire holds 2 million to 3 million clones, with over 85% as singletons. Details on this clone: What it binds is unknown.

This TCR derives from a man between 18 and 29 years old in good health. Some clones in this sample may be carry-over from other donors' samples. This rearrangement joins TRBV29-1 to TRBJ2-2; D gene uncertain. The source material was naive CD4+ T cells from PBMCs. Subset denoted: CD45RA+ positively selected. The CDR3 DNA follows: TGCAGCGCTGCTTCGTTCGCCGGGGAGCTGTTTTTT. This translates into CSAASFAGELFF.